This record covers a single TCR beta chain. Antigen specificity is unknown. Germline loops: CDR1 SEHNR, CDR2 FQNEAQ (reference sequence). Trimming shortened V by 3 bases and J by 0 bases, and 6 bases separated the two germline ends. The CDR3 contains 14 residues. This sample stems from a study of T-cell reconstitution after alpha-beta-depleted transplantation in children. Study-wide results and caveats: About two months after transplant, alpha-beta T cells reportedly came from several hundred expanded graft clones. High day-60 TCRbeta diversity in some patients came from surviving recipient T cells and thymic progenitors. The main origin of T-cell counts and diversity one year after transplant was newly produced T cells.

Molecular barcoding with unique molecular identifiers was used for the TCRbeta library. TCRdb called the PCR reads again in MiXCR, with one record for every CDR3 protein. The table has 200,000 to 300,000 distinct CDR3 sequences, roughly a quarter seen once. The sequences come from PBMCs, mostly from graft donor cells, collected 360 days after TCRalphabeta/CD19-depleted stem cell transplant. The TCR comes from a female patient aged 2-15 years who had a stem cell transplant for congenital amegakaryocytic thrombocytopenia, so the T cells may come from the graft donor. The chain employs TRBV7-9 and TRBJ1-5; D gene ambiguous. The CDR3 coding sequence is TGTGCCAGCAGCTTGTGGGATAGCAATCAGCCCCAGCATTTT. Translated, it gives CASSLWDSNQPQHF.